What follows are 2 T cell receptor beta chains derived from one specimen sequenced in a study of T cell responses to AZD1222 COVID-19 vaccine (dated by TCRdb to about 2021). Library method: the immunoSEQ multiplex PCR assay. What TCRdb holds here is the immuneACCESS table cut down to in-frame rearrangements. Part of the clones is not present; checked against another copy, under half of the missing clones reflect an unresolved V gene, and the others are unexplained. The sample table holds 150,000 to 200,000 clones, of which about 90% were seen once. Together, the top ten hold less than 3% of the sample. The intended sense of this specimen's time point label: baseline before first vaccination. This material consisted of peripheral blood, taken on day 0 of AZD1222 vaccination. These receptors originate from an adult in good health.

In this sample, this clone turned up a few times. This chain uses TRBV18 with TRBJ2-7, with TRBD1 matching over 8 bases. CDR1 is KGHSH and CDR2 is LQKENI in the germline V gene. V shed 5 bases, J shed 1 base, and the junction held 4 bases outside the gene matches. The CDR3 runs to 14 residues. DNA for the CDR3: TGTGCCAGCTCAACCGGGACAGGATCCTACGAGCAGTACTTC. This sequence encodes CASSTGTGSYEQYF. The complete variable domain, with remaining parts taken from reference TRBV18 and TRBJ2-7, reads NAGVMQNPRHLVRRRGQEARLRCSPMKGHSHVYWYRQLPEEGLKFMVYLQKENIIDESGMPKERFSAEFPKEGPSILRIQQVVRGDSAAYFCASSTGTGSYEQYFGPGTRLTVT.

V usage is TRBV6-6 and J usage is TRBJ1-4; D not resolved. Trimming pared 9 bases from V and 8 bases from J, leaving 13 bases between. CDR3 size: 12 residues. In germline, CDR1 is MNHNY, CDR2 SVGAGI (reference sequence). The CDR3 bases are TGTGCCAGTTCCTTCCCCGGGGAAAAACTGTTTTTT. Its protein product is CASSFPGEKLFF.